This is a list of T cell receptor beta chains from one sample in a study of shared clonotypes between healthy human individuals. Profiling relied on immunoSEQ multiplex PCR, and the TCRdb table lists in-frame clones only, not all of them. The data show 950,000 to 1,300,000 clones, more than 65% seen once. Material for sequencing was memory CD4+ T cells sorted from blood. Receptors originate from a man aged 18 to 30 in good health. CDR3s include the opening cysteine and the closing phenylalanine or tryptophan. The D gene is left open where the match is weak. Not every row has a clone size; where given, it reads once, few, many or a size class.

v_call	j_call	clone_size	d_call	cdr3_nt	cdr3_aa
TRBV30	TRBJ2-5	NA	NA	TGTGCCTGGATAACCAGAGAGTCAGAGACCCAGTACTTC	CAWITRESETQYF
TRBV2	TRBJ2-3	NA	TRBD1	TGTGCCAGCAGTGGACAGGGGTTTAGCACAGATACGCAGTATTTT	CASSGQGFSTDTQYF
TRBV10-3	TRBJ2-7	NA	NA	TGTGCCAGCAACGAACCTACCTACGAGCAGTACTTC	CASNEPTYEQYF
TRBV29-1	TRBJ1-2	NA	NA	TGCAGCGTTGAACTAGGGGGGTTTCACTATGGCTACACCTTC	CSVELGGFHYGYTF
TRBV6-6	TRBJ2-5	NA	NA	TGTGCCAGCAGTTACACCGACCAAGAGACCCAGTACTTC	CASSYTDQETQYF
TRBV28	TRBJ2-2	NA	NA	TGTGCCAGCAGGGTATCGGCCGGGGAGCTGTTTTTT	CASRVSAGELFF
TRBV28	TRBJ2-7	NA	NA	TGTGCCAGCAGTTTACAGGCCGGTTTTATCTACGAGCAGTACTTC	CASSLQAGFIYEQYF
TRBV6-5	TRBJ2-5	NA	TRBD1	TGTGCCAGCAGTAGAGGGACAGGGGTTCAAGAGACCCAGTACTTC	CASSRGTGVQETQYF
TRBV5-8	TRBJ2-6	NA	NA	TGTGCCAGCAGCTTGGATCCGGCGGACCCTGGGGCCAACGTCCTGACTTTC	CASSLDPADPGANVLTF
TRBV7-2	TRBJ1-3	NA	NA	TGTGCCAGCAGCTTAGCATGGGGTCCGGGGAACACCATATATTTT	CASSLAWGPGNTIYF
TRBV9	TRBJ1-2	NA	NA	TGTGCCAGCAGCGATCCCAGGGGAGCAGGGGTATCGCTCAGCTATGGCTACACCTTC	CASSDPRGAGVSLSYGYTF
TRBV27	TRBJ2-5	NA	TRBD1	TGTGCCAGCAGGGGGTACAGGGGGAACAACCAAGAGACCCAGTACTTC	CASRGYRGNNQETQYF
TRBV5-5	TRBJ1-5	NA	NA	TGTGCCAGCAGCGCGGGACATAGCAATCAGCCCCAGCATTTT	CASSAGHSNQPQHF
TRBV28	TRBJ2-7	few	NA	TGTGCCAGCACCGCCATGCTTGGGGACTTC	CASTAMLGDF
TRBV7-2	TRBJ1-6	NA	NA	TGTGCCAGCAGCTTAGGTACGAATTCACCCCTCCACTTT	CASSLGTNSPLHF
TRBV5-8	TRBJ1-5	few	NA	TGTGCCAGCAGCTTTGGCAGGTGGAGCAATCAGCCCCAGCATTTT	CASSFGRWSNQPQHF
TRBV28	TRBJ1-2	few	NA	TGTGCCAGCAGTTTCCGGACACACTATGGCTACACCTTC	CASSFRTHYGYTF
TRBV7-2	TRBJ2-3	few	TRBD2	TGTGCCAGCAGCTTAGTGGCTAGCGGGTTAGATACGCAGTATTTT	CASSLVASGLDTQYF
TRBV5-6	TRBJ1-2	few	NA	TGTGCCAGCAGCTTGGGAGACAGACTCTATGGCTACACCTTC	CASSLGDRLYGYTF
TRBV6-4	TRBJ2-1	NA	TRBD2	TGTGCCAGCAGTCCGGGACTAGCGGGAGTTGGTGAGCAGTTCTTC	CASSPGLAGVGEQFF
TRBV5-5	TRBJ1-6	once	TRBD1	TGTGCCAGCAGCTTGGCGCCGACAGGGCGGGAACCCCTCCACTTT	CASSLAPTGREPLHF
TRBV30	TRBJ2-3	once	TRBD2	TGTGCCTGGCTAGCGGGAGCCAAGAACACAGATACGCAGTATTTT	CAWLAGAKNTDTQYF
TRBV2	TRBJ2-7	many	TRBD2	TGTGCCAGCAGTGAATCGCTTGGGGGGGGCTACGAGCAGTACTTC	CASSESLGGGYEQYF
TRBV6-5	TRBJ1-2	NA	TRBD1	TGTGCCAGCAGTTACTCGAGACAGGGGTATGGCTACACCTTC	CASSYSRQGYGYTF
TRBV28	TRBJ1-4	few	NA	TGTGCCAGCAGTACAGGCGGAGGAACTAATGAAAAACTGTTTTTT	CASSTGGGTNEKLFF
TRBV18	TRBJ1-1	NA	TRBD1	TGTGCCAGCTCACAGACAGGGGGGCGTACTGAAGCTTTCTTT	CASSQTGGRTEAFF
TRBV5-4	TRBJ2-3	once	TRBD2	TGTGCCAGCACCCAGGGACTACTCACAGATACGCAGTATTTT	CASTQGLLTDTQYF
TRBV11-2	TRBJ2-1	NA	TRBD2	TGTGCCAGCAGCTCCTGGGGTAGCGGGGGGCAGAATGAGCAGTTCTTC	CASSSWGSGGQNEQFF
TRBV7-2	TRBJ2-5	NA	NA	TGTGCCAGCAGCTTAGCGGTGGCAGACGAGACCCAGTACTTC	CASSLAVADETQYF
TRBV19	TRBJ2-2	NA	NA	TGTGCCAGTAGTGACCGGTACACCGGGGAGCTGTTTTTT	CASSDRYTGELFF
TRBV19	TRBJ1-1	NA	NA	TGTGCCAGTAGTAAGCCAGGTCTGGTCGAAGCTTTCTTT	CASSKPGLVEAFF
TRBV27	TRBJ1-5	NA	NA	TGTGCCAGCAGTTTCACGAACATCAATGGCAATCAGCCCCAGCATTTT	CASSFTNINGNQPQHF
TRBV6-5	TRBJ2-7	NA	NA	TGTGCCAGCACTAGTACCTACTCCTACGAGCAGTACTTC	CASTSTYSYEQYF